This T cell receptor beta chain was captured in a study of T cells expressing NK-cell markers. TCRdb re-analyzed the 5' RACE reads; it lists each CDR3 protein once, without DNA. The sample has 500,000 or so distinct CDR3 sequences. The CDR3 has 15 residues. Germline V gives CDR1 LGHNA, CDR2 YSLEER. Sequencing was done on a sample of blood T cells: a sorted CD56 or NKG2C T cell subset, CD4+ or CD8+ T cells, or bulk PBMC T cells (not recorded which). The genes are TRBV4-3 and TRBJ1-4; TCRdb indicates TRBD1, and absent DNA this call remains unverified. The origin of this receptor is a man aged 18 to 30 in good health. The CDR3 spells CASSQGTGGQEKLFF.